This entry concerns a single T cell receptor beta chain. Its antigen is currently unknown. This CDR3 is built from 14 residues. CDR1 and CDR2 (germline): MGHDK, SYGVNS. V shed 8 bases and J shed 0 bases, with 10 bases lying between them. This sample stems from a study of cytotoxic CD8 clonotypes in ibrutinib-treated CLL. The overall study: Across the patients, some ten were relapsed/refractory, around 16 treatment-naive and 17 to 18 IGHV unmutated. Study conclusions and caveats: Baseline clonality was higher than in age-matched healthy donors and moved in step with circulating CD8+ T-cell counts. Clonality was elevated at ibrutinib response and had returned toward baseline at progression.

Assay used: immunoSEQ multiplex PCR; TCRdb lists only in-frame clones, some missing. The table shows hundreds of thousands of clones, with roughly 85% occurring only once. Specimen: PBMCs, collected before ibrutinib treatment. This rearrangement joins TRBV25-1 to TRBJ2-2; perhaps TRBD2 as D (6 bases). The TCR was taken from a human donor with chronic lymphocytic leukemia. The CDR3 DNA reads as TGTGCCAGCCGGGGGACGGCGAACACCGGGGAGCTGTTTTTT. It yields the protein CASRGTANTGELFF. Combining the CDR3 with reference TRBV25-1 and TRBJ2-2 gives the whole variable domain EADIYQTPRYLVIGTGKKITLECSQTMGHDKMYWYQQDPGMELHLIHYSYGVNSTEKGDLSSESTVSRIRTEHFPLTLESARPSHTSQYLCASRGTANTGELFFGEGSRLTVL.